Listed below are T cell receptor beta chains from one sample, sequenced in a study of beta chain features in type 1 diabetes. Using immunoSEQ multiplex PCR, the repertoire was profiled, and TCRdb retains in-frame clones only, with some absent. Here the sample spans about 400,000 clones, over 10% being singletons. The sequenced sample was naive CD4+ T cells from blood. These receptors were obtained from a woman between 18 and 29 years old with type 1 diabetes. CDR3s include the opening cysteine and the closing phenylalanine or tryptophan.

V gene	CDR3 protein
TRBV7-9	CASSLAGHTDTQYF
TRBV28	CASSPRGLAKNIQYF
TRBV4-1	CASSQVGQNYEQYF
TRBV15	CATSRDLVSGNEQFF
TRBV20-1	CSAGTSGRQYF
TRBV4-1	CASSRETRGTQYF
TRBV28	CASSSQTGTGRWWGYTF
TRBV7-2	CASNPSGRGSYNEQFF
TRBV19	CASSMGAGRETQYF
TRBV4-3	CASSQVGTSISQETQYF
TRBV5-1	CASSLEQGEQPQHF
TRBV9	CASSSSGSTTTDTQYF
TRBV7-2	CASSPRQLYGYTF
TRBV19	CASTASAGELFF
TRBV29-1	CSARTGANTGELFF
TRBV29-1	CSVGPSAGATDTQYF
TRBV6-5	CASSYPGGTYF
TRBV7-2	CASSLGLMNTEAFF
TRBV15	CATSRGTGGSYEQYF
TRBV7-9	CASSRNTGGLYEQYF
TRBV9	CASSESGSLNEQFF
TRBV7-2	CASSLGTELSGANVLTF
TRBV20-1	CSAIPSVGYTF
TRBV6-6	CASSNQQGTGRYEQYF
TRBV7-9	CASSLARAGDEQFF
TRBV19	CASSIDAGVSYEQYF
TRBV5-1	CASSQDRAYGYTF
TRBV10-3	CAVTSDSDTQYF
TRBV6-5	CASGRQGAGGELFF
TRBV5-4	CASSRGLAGAVETQYF
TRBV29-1	CSVGGIQETQYF
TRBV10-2	CASGFDSSGNTIYF
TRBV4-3	CASSRSGQINYGYTF
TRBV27	CASRWDRLNSPLHF
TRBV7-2	CASSRDYNTDTQYF
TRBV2	CASSGQTYAEAFF
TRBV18	CASSSQQGNNDEQFF
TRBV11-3	CASRSADTQYF
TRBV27	CASAGSTDTQYF
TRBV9	CASSGREWNTGELFF
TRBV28	CASSPGQGFTGELFF
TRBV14	CASSPSGDTQYF
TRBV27	CASSQTHESTDTQYF
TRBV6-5	CASVRRGDSEAFF
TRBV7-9	CASSTAGGTGAFF
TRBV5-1	CASSLGYSPNQPQHF
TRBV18	CASSPGEDSPLHF
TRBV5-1	CASRDRGSSTDTQYF
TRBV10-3	CAIRGDFYTDTQYF
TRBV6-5	CASSYSLDSSYEQYF
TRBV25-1	CASRGAWGRKTGELFF